This TCR beta chain was retrieved from a study of T cell clonality in common variable immunodeficiency. Study findings and constraints: CVID subjects showed higher TCRbeta clonality than healthy controls.

This clone was recorded many times. Its cognate antigen is unknown. From the germline J gene comes the end of the CDR3, since the read stops 3 residues before it. Profiled with immunoSEQ multiplex PCR; TCRdb holds only in-frame clones, not every one. This repertoire holds 45,000 to 60,000 clones, and none appear only once. The germline CDR1 and CDR2 sequences are SGHRS and YFSETQ. V was pared by 4 bases and J by 7 bases, with 15 bases between. This CDR3 comprises 14 residues. The chain couples TRBV5-1 to TRBJ2-1; TRBD1 is a possible D gene (6 bases). Input material: peripheral blood mononuclear cells. This receptor was identified in a person between 18 and 69 years old in good health. Here the CDR3 reads CASSPGQYTNEQFF. CDR3 bases read: TGCGCCAGCAGCCCCGGACAGTATACGAATGAG.